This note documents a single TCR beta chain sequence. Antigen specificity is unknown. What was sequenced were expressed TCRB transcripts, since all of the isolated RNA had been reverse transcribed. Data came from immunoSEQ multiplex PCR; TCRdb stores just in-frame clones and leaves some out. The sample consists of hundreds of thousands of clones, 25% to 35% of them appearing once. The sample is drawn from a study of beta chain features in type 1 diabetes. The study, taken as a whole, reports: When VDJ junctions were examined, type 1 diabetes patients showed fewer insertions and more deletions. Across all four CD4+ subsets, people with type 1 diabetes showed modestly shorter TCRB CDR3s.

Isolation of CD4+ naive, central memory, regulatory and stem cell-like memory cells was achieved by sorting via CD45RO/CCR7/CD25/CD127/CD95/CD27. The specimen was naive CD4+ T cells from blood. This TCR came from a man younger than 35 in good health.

In DNA, the CDR3 is TGTGCCAGCAGCCCGAGCATGGACAGATCCTACGAGCAGTACTTC. Translating it yields CASSPSMDRSYEQYF. The chain is built from TRBV4-2 and TRBJ2-7; D is perhaps TRBD1 (6 bases). The germline V and J ends were trimmed by 4 bases and 1 base, with 14 bases remaining between them. This CDR3 has 15 amino acids. CDR1 and CDR2 from the germline V gene are LGHNA and YNFKEQ.